The entry below gives a single TCR beta chain sequence along with its context. Its specificity is unknown. The sample comes from a study of OX40 agonist ivuxolimab in advanced cancers. Clones were sequenced by immunoSEQ multiplex PCR, and TCRdb holds only the in-frame ones, with some missing. The repertoire consists of some 87,000 clones, with approximately 93% occurring once and the leading ten covering approximately 10%. Study-wide results and caveats: The work left the antigen specificity of expanded peripheral T cells undetermined. Compared with CD4+, CD8+ T cells on average had more expanded clones. Patients who responded partially at 0.1-3.0 mg/kg showed clonal expansion ranking among the lowest.

V was shortened by 0 bases and J by 0 bases, with 12 bases between the two germline ends. CDR1 and CDR2 (germline): SGDLS, YYNGEE. The CDR3 length is 17 residues. This chain joins TRBV9 and TRBJ1-4; D possibly corresponds to TRBD1 (5 bases). This receptor was obtained from an adult with an advanced solid tumor such as melanoma, head and neck, liver or kidney cancer. The material was CD4+ or CD8+ T cells sorted from blood, obtained in a trial of the OX40 agonist ivuxolimab. CDR3 bases: TGTGCCAGCAGCGTAGGCGGAGGGGAGGCAACTAATGAAAAACTGTTTTTT. Translating it yields CASSVGGGEATNEKLFF.